The 5 T cell receptor beta chains below come from one sample, sequenced in a study of PD-1 blockade in classical Hodgkin lymphoma. The data were produced by immunoSEQ multiplex PCR, yet TCRdb's version contains in-frame clones alone and is incomplete. The top ten hold less than 25% of the sample, which has about 84,000 clones, roughly 89% seen once. With no exception, relapse followed autologous stem cell transplantation in all patients, and brentuximab vedotin exposure varied. This specimen consisted of peripheral blood mononuclear cells (PBMCs), obtained at baseline. Receptors originate from a human donor with classical Hodgkin lymphoma.

The chain couples TRBV7-9 to TRBJ2-1; either TRBD1 or TRBD2 may fit D (5 bases each). V was cut by 6 bases and J by 7 bases, with 13 bases left in between. Germline V gene sequence: CDR1 SEHNR, CDR2 FQNEAQ (reference sequence). The CDR3 contains 13 residues. CDR3 protein: CASSPARENEQFF. The CDR3 region has the DNA TGTGCCAGCAGTCCTGCCAGGGAGAATGAGCAGTTCTTC.

V and J are TRBV11-2 and TRBJ2-7, with TRBD1 identical over 8 bases. CDR3 length: 18 residues. From germline, CDR1 is SGHAT and CDR2 FQNNGV. Trimming took 4 bases from V and 4 from J; bases not matched to a gene: 18. CDR3 sequence (DNA): TGTGCCAGCAGCTCAACTAACCGAGACAGGGGAAAGGGATACGAGCAGTACTTC. Translation: CASSSTNRDRGKGYEQYF.

This chain links TRBV7-9 with TRBJ1-1, with a weak D call TRBD1 (5 bases). The CDR3 is 14 amino acids. The V gene lost 1 base and the J gene lost 3 bases, with 9 bases spanning the gap. Germline CDR1 and CDR2: SEHNR and FQNEAQ (reference sequence). CDR3 in amino acids: CASSLGQGYTEAFF. The DNA for the CDR3 is TGTGCCAGCAGCTTAGGGCAGGGATACACTGAAGCTTTCTTT.

The gene calls are TRBV25-1 and TRBJ2-3; the D gene is possibly TRBD1 (6 bases). The CDR3 loop spans 15 amino acids. Germline CDR1 is MGHDK and CDR2 is SYGVNS. The germline V and J ends were trimmed by 3 bases and 2 bases, with 12 bases remaining between them. As DNA, the CDR3 is TGTGCCAGCAGTGATCGAACAGGGTACACAGATACGCAGTATTTT. Protein sequence: CASSDRTGYTDTQYF. The full variable domain, with the rest looked up from reference TRBV25-1 and TRBJ2-3, is EADIYQTPRYLVIGTGKKITLECSQTMGHDKMYWYQQDPGMELHLIHYSYGVNSTEKGDLSSESTVSRIRTEHFPLTLESARPSHTSQYLCASSDRTGYTDTQYFGPGTRLTVL.

The genes are TRBV18 and TRBJ1-1; the D gene is possibly TRBD1 (6 bases). The CDR3 covers 14 residues. With 3 bases removed from V and 0 bases from J, the gap between germline ends came to 8 bases. Germline CDR1 reads KGHSH; CDR2 reads LQKENI. The CDR3 bases are TGTGCCAGCTCACCGGACAGCTTGAACACTGAAGCTTTCTTT. This gives the protein CASSPDSLNTEAFF. Variable domain in full (rest from reference TRBV18 and TRBJ1-1): NAGVMQNPRHLVRRRGQEARLRCSPMKGHSHVYWYRQLPEEGLKFMVYLQKENIIDESGMPKERFSAEFPKEGPSILRIQQVVRGDSAAYFCASSPDSLNTEAFFGQGTRLTVV.